This record concerns one T cell receptor (beta chain) sequence. Methods used by the authors: Amplification with reference gene primers provided the estimates of nucleated cell counts. This table comes from immunoSEQ multiplex PCR, and its TCRdb copy is limited to in-frame clones, with some not included. V and J calls and clone size are those listed in that table; D and trimming were worked out from the DNA. The data show roughly 60,000 clones, roughly 86% seen once. V shed 2 bases, J shed 9 bases, and the junction held 5 bases outside the gene matches. CDR3 length equals 16 residues. Germline V lookup: CDR1 MNHNY, CDR2 SVGAGI (reference sequence). The sample comes from a study of blood T cell repertoires in COVID-19. The overall study: In each case, the material was cDNA or gDNA derived from T cells, B-cell-depleted T cells, or PBMCs.

Sequenced sample: peripheral blood. The chain is built from TRBV6-6 and TRBJ2-3, with 16 positions matching TRBD2. This sequence was found in a man aged 50 or older with active COVID-19. The CDR3 DNA is TGTGCCAGCAGTTACGGGACTAGCGGGGGGGCAGGAACGCAGTATTTT. It codes for CASSYGTSGGAGTQYF.